The entry that follows covers one T cell receptor beta chain sequence. Its specificity is unknown. The record originates from a study of shared clonotypes between healthy human individuals. Trimming took 0 bases from V and 9 from J, leaving 10 bases between them. This CDR3 is built from 13 residues. Germline V gene sequence: CDR1 SGHNT, CDR2 YYREEE (reference sequence). An even split of each subset's genomic DNA across several immunoSEQ plates was performed. The protocol was immunoSEQ multiplex PCR, while the TCRdb copy is restricted to in-frame clones and leaves out a portion. The sample carries about 1.5 million clones, about 98% recorded once. Study results and caveats: A few donors showed sharing of about 5.5% of naive CD4 clonotypes.

Sequencing was performed on naive CD4+ T cells sorted from blood. Subset meaning: CD45RA+ positively selected. This receptor was identified in a man younger than 45 in good health. This chain links TRBV5-4 with TRBJ2-1; D is unclear. Here the CDR3 DNA reads TGTGCCAGCAGCTTGGGTGGGGTTGGTGAGCAGTTCTTC. It is translated as CASSLGGVGEQFF.